Listed below are T cell receptor beta chains from one sample, sequenced in a study of blood T cell repertoires in COVID-19. Produced via immunoSEQ multiplex PCR; TCRdb's table is partial and in-frame only. The sample consists of almost 55,000 clones, 75% to 90% of them appearing once. Source material: peripheral blood. The source of these receptors is a human donor in a cohort sampled during active COVID-19. CDR3s include the opening cysteine and the closing phenylalanine or tryptophan. Size is omitted from some rows. Given values are once, few, many or a class for expanded clones.

len: 16
abundance: NA
v_gene: TRBV7-8
CDR3aa: CASSPISGGATETQYF

len: 13
abundance: NA
v_gene: TRBV15
CDR3aa: CATSTGNTGELFF

len: 13
abundance: NA
v_gene: TRBV19
CDR3aa: CASSIRGSTEAFF

len: 14
abundance: NA
v_gene: TRBV30
CDR3aa: CACRGTSVSGELFF

len: 14
abundance: NA
v_gene: TRBV10-3
CDR3aa: CAISSGQGAYEQYF

len: 14
abundance: NA
v_gene: TRBV10-1
CDR3aa: CASSESGRADTQYF

len: 15
abundance: NA
v_gene: TRBV2
CDR3aa: CASSLQGSSLYGYTF

len: 12
abundance: few
v_gene: TRBV12-3/TRBV12-4
CDR3aa: CASSSRTGWEFF

len: 15
abundance: NA
v_gene: TRBV3-1/TRBV3-2
CDR3aa: CASSPRGAQGQPQHF

len: 12
abundance: NA
v_gene: TRBV7-2
CDR3aa: CASSIGQFGYTF

len: 15
abundance: once
v_gene: TRBV3-1/TRBV3-2
CDR3aa: CASSQDLNGYNEQFF

len: 14
abundance: NA
v_gene: TRBV6-2/TRBV6-3
CDR3aa: CASSPGGGQETQYF

len: 15
abundance: NA
v_gene: TRBV28
CDR3aa: CASSLSGQGPHEQFF

len: 14
abundance: NA
v_gene: TRBV2
CDR3aa: CASSELGDRTGYTF